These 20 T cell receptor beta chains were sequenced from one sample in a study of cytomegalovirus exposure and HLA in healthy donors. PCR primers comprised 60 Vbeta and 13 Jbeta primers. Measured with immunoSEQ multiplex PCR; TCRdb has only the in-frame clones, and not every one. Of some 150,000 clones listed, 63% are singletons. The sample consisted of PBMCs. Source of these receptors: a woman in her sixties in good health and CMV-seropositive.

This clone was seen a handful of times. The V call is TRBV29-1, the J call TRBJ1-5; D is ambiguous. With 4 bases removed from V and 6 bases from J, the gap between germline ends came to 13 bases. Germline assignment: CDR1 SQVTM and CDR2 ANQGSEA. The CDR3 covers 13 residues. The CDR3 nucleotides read TGCAGCGTTGTGAGGGAGGTGGGTCAGCCCCAGCATTTT. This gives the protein CSVVREVGQPQHF.

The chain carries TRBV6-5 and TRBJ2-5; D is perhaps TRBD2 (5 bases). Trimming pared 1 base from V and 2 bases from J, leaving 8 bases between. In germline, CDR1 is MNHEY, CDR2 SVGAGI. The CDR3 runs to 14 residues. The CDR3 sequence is CASSYYAGQETQYF. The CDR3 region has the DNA TGTGCCAGCAGTTACTATGCGGGTCAAGAGACCCAGTACTTC.

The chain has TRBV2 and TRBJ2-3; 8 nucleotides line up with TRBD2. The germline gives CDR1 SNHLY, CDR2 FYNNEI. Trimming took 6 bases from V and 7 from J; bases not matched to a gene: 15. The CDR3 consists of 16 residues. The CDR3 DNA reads TGTGCCAGCAGCCGAGAGGGGACTAGAAACCAGAATACGCAGTATTTT. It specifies CASSREGTRNQNTQYF.

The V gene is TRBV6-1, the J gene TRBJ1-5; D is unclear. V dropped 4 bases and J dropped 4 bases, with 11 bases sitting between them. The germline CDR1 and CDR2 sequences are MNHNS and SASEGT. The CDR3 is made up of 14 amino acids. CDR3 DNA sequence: TGTGCCAGCAGTGTAGAGGCCGGAAATCAGCCCCAGCATTTT. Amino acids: CASSVEAGNQPQHF.

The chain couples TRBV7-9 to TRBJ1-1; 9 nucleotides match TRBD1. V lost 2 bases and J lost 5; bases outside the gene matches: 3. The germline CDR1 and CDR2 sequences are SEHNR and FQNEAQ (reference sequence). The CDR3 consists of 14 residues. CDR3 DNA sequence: TGTGCCAGCAGCTTACTACAGGGGGCGACTGAAGCTTTCTTT. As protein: CASSLLQGATEAFF.

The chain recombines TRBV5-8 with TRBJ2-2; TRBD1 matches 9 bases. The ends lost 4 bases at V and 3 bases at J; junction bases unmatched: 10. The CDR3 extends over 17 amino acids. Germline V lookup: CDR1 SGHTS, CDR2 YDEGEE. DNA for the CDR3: TGTGCCAGCAGCCACGGAGTGGACAGGGGAGACACCGGGGAGCTGTTTTTT. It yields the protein CASSHGVDRGDTGELFF.

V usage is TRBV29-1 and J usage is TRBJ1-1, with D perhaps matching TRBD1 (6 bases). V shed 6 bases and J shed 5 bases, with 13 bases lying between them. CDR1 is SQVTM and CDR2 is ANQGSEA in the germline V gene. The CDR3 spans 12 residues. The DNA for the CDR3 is TGCAGCGTGAATACAGGGTCGACTGAAGCTTTCTTT. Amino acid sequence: CSVNTGSTEAFF.

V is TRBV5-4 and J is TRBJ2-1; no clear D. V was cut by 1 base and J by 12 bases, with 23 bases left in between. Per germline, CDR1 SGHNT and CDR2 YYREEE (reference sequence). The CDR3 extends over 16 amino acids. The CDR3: CASSLSTGNEFWRQFF. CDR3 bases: TGTGCCAGCAGCTTGAGTACGGGTAATGAGTTTTGGAGGCAGTTCTTC.

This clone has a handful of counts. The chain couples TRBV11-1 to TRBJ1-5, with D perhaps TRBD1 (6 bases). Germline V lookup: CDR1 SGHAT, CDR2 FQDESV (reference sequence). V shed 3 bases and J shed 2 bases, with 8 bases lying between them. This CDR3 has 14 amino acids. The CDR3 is CASSLGAGNQPQHF. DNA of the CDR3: TGTGCCAGCAGCTTGGGGGCGGGCAATCAGCCCCAGCATTTT.

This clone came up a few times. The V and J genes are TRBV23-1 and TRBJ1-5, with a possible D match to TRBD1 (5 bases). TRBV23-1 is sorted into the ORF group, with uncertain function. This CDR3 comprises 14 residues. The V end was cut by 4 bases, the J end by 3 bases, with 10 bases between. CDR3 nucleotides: TGCGCCAGCAGTCTCAGGGTGCCCAATCAGCCCCAGCATTTT. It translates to CASSLRVPNQPQHF.

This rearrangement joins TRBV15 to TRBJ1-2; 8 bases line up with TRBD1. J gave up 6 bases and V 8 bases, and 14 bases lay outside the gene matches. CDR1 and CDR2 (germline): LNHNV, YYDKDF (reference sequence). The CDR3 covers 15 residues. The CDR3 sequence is CATYNDRGVSNGYTF. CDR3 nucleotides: TGTGCCACCTACAACGACAGGGGAGTATCAAATGGCTACACCTTC.

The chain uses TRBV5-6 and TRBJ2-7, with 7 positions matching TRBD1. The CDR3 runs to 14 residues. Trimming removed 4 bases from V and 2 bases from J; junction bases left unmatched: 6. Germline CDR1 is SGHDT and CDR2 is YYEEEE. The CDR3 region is CASSPLDRAYEQYF. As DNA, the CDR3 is TGTGCCAGCAGCCCATTAGACAGGGCCTACGAGCAGTACTTC.

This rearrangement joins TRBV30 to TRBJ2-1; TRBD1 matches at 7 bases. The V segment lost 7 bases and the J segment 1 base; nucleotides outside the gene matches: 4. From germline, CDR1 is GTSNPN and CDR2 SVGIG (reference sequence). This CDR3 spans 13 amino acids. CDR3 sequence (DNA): TGTGCCTATCGACAGGGTTCCTACAATGAGCAGTTCTTC. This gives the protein CAYRQGSYNEQFF.

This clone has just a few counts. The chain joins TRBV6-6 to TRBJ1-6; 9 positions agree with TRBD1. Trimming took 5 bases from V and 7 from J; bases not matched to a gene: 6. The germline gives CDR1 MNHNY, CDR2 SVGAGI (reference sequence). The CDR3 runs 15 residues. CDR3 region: CASSPRTGVNSPLHF. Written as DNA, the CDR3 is TGTGCCAGCAGTCCCAGGACAGGGGTAAATTCACCCCTCCACTTT.

The CDR3 loop is CASSFFLAGNEQFF. The DNA of the CDR3 is TGTGCCAGCAGTTTTTTCCTCGCCGGGAATGAGCAGTTCTTC. The chain employs TRBV28 and TRBJ2-1; D remains ambiguous. Germline CDR1 MDHEN, CDR2 SYDVKM. The CDR3 totals 14 residues. The V end was cut by 3 bases, the J end by 7 bases, with 13 bases between.

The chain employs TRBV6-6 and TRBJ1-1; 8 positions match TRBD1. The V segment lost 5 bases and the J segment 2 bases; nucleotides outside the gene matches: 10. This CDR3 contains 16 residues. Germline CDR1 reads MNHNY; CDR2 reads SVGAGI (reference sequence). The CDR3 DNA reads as TGTGCCAGCAGTACCTCCCCGGGACAGGTAAACACTGAAGCTTTCTTT. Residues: CASSTSPGQVNTEAFF.

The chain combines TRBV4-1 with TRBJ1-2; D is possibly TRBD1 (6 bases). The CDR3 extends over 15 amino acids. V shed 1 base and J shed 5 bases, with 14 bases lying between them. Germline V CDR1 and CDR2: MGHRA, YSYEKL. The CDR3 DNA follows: TGCGCCAGCAGCCAAGCTGGGGGGGCAGCTTATGGCTACACCTTC. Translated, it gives CASSQAGGAAYGYTF.

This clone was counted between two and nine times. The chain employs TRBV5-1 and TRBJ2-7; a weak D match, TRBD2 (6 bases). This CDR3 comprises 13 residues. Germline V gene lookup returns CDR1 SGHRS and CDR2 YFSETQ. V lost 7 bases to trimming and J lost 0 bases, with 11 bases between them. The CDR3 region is CASRDGSSYEQYF. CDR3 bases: TGCGCCAGCCGGGACGGGAGCTCCTACGAGCAGTACTTC.

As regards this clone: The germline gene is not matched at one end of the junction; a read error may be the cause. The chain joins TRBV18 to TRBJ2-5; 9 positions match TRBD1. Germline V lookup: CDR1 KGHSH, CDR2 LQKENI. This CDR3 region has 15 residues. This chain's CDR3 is CASSPQGAPRETQYF. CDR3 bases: TGTGCCAGCTCTCCACAGGGGGCTCCGAGGGAGACCCAGTACTTC.

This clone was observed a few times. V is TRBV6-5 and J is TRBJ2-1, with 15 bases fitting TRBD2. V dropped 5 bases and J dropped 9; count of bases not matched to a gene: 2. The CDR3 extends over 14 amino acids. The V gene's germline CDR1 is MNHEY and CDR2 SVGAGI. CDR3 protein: CASSGLAGGGEQFF. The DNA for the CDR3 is TGTGCCAGCAGTGGACTAGCGGGAGGGGGTGAGCAGTTCTTC.